This TCR beta chain was profiled in a study of blood T cell repertoires in COVID-19 (TCRdb year 2020). Notes on the research overall: Samples covering the acute and convalescent phases of COVID-19 were provided by collaborators in the United States, Italy and Spain. The prospective study material was composed of cDNA or gDNA derived from T cells, B-cell-depleted T cells, or PBMCs. The samples were drawn from the first 160 participants of the ongoing ImmuneRACE study and from more than 1,000 subjects provided by 6 global collaborators. Nearly every sample came with metadata listing a de-identified subject ID, COVID-19 status, age in years and sex. Where available, HLA class I and class II types were obtained from metadata supplied by the sample provider rather than from assay-based typing. Deeply sampled blood TCRbeta repertoires from subjects exposed to, actively infected with, or recovered from COVID-19 were included in the dataset. The repertoires were made available in a free public database intended to serve as a resource for research on the immune response to SARS-CoV-2. What the authors observed across the whole study: Clinical and demographic metadata were provided uncurated, with the amount varying by source and participant.

Regarding this clone: What antigen it recognizes has not been identified. No much larger clone is present one base from it, and per-base qualities are unavailable.

The immunoSEQ Assay, a bias-controlled multiplex PCR, was used to amplify TCRbeta CDR3 regions from genomic DNA. In the paper's pipeline: The number of nucleated cells in each sample was estimated from the amplification of reference gene primers within the assay. Sequence reads were collapsed and filtered to measure the absolute abundance of every unique TCRbeta CDR3 rearrangement. Productive Simpson clonality was computed per sample as the square root of Simpson's diversity index over productive rearrangements. Not all clones reach the TCRdb copy of this immuneACCESS table, which keeps in-frame sequences only. Checked studies attribute under half of the gap to unresolved V genes and leave the rest unexplained. V and J calls and clone size are copied from that table; D and trimming were computed from the DNA. The sample yields roughly 200,000 clones; approximately 92% were counted once. The biggest ten clones account for under 3% of the sample.

Participants in the prospective study were aged roughly 18 to 100 years, lived in 20 to 30 United States geographic areas, and enrolled through a virtual design. To assign participants to cohorts, the prospective study relied on clinical history that participants themselves reported in a screening survey and a study questionnaire. In the prospective study, mobile phlebotomists collected whole blood, serum and a nasopharyngeal or oropharyngeal swab from each participant. Additional blood draws and questionnaires over an approximately two-month period could optionally be provided by prospective study participants. Prospective study blood samples were shipped either frozen or at room temperature before DNA extraction. The source material was PBMCs or T cells enriched from blood (not recorded which). The clonotype comes from a woman between 40 and 55 years old with acute COVID-19.

The CDR3 reads as follows: CSVETSGTTYNEQFF. The DNA is TGCAGCGTTGAGACTAGCGGAACCACCTACAATGAGCAGTTCTTC. This receptor chain uses TRBV29-1 and TRBJ2-1, with 9 bases in between that match TRBD2. The CDR3, cysteine through phenylalanine, is 15 amino acids long. CDR3 DNA is the only sequence kept; it has 45 bases, read in frame from the first base. The germline V gene encodes CDR1 SQVTM and CDR2 ANQGSEA. V is cut back by 3 bases and J by 2 bases, with 5 bases in the junction unmatched.